These T cell receptor beta chains were read from a single sample in a study of early T cells in non-severe SARS-CoV-2 infection. Each CDR3 protein is one row after TCRdb ran MiXCR on the 5' RACE reads. This sample has approximately 52,000 distinct CDR3 sequences, with just over 8% found just once. The sequenced sample consisted of whole blood. The source is an adult who was a healthcare worker with PCR-confirmed SARS-CoV-2 infection or an uninfected control (not recorded which). Both conserved end residues are part of each CDR3. D genes are given only for firm matches. Clone size appears in some rows only: once, few, many, or a class for an expanded clone.

TRBV11-2,TRBD2,TRBJ2-3,many,TGTGCCAGCAGCAAACGCCAAGCGGGGGTGGGAGATACGCAGTATTTT,CASSKRQAGVGDTQYF
TRBV4-3,TRBD1,TRBJ1-2,few,TGCGCCAGCAGCCAAGATCGGACAGGGGGCGGTGGCTACACCTTC,CASSQDRTGGGGYTF
TRBV7-9,.,TRBJ1-4,few,TGTGCCAGCAGCTTTAATGAAAAACTGTTTTTT,CASSFNEKLFF
TRBV6-5,.,TRBJ2-5,.,TGTGCCAGCAGTGCCCCACAAGAGACCCAGTACTTC,CASSAPQETQYF
TRBV18,.,TRBJ2-1,many,TGTGCCAGCTCTCTAAACTACAATGAGCAGTTCTTC,CASSLNYNEQFF
TRBV7-2,TRBD1,TRBJ2-1,few,TGTGCCAGCAGCCCAAGAAGTGCAGGGGGCTACGATGAGCAGTTCTTC,CASSPRSAGGYDEQFF
TRBV20-1,TRBD1,TRBJ2-2,many,TGCAGTGTTGAGGGGGCAACCGGGGAGCTGTTTTTT,CSVEGATGELFF
TRBV7-9,TRBD1,TRBJ1-5,many,TGTGCCAGCAGCTGGACAGGGAGGAGCAATCAGCCCCAGCATTTT,CASSWTGRSNQPQHF
TRBV21-1,.,TRBJ2-1,.,TGTGCCAGCAGCCCGCAGGAGGACAAGAGGGACTACAATGAGCAGTTCTTC,CASSPQEDKRDYNEQFF
TRBV28,.,TRBJ1-3,few,TGTGCCAGCAGGGATGGGGGATCGAGAAACACCATATATTTT,CASRDGGSRNTIYF
TRBV19,.,TRBJ2-7,many,TGTGCCAGTAGTCCAGGAGGGGGTACGGACGAGCAGTACTTC,CASSPGGGTDEQYF
TRBV5-4,TRBD1,TRBJ2-7,few,TGTGCCAGCAGCCTGAATCCGGGACAGGGGGTTTACGAGCAGTACTTC,CASSLNPGQGVYEQYF
TRBV2,TRBD2,TRBJ2-7,few,TGTGCCAGCGCGCGTTCTCCTAGCGGGGGGGCCTACGAGCAGTACTTC,CASARSPSGGAYEQYF
TRBV6-5,.,TRBJ2-1,.,TGTGCCAGCAGTTACTTAGGGAGCTCCTACAATGAGCAGTTCTTC,CASSYLGSSYNEQFF
TRBV7-9,TRBD2,TRBJ2-2,.,TGTGCCAGCAAGGTCGGGGAGGGTTCCAGTGGGGAGCTGTTTTTT,CASKVGEGSSGELFF
TRBV7-8,TRBD2,TRBJ2-3,.,TGTGCCAGCAGCTTAGGGGCGGGAGGGCCCGGAGATACGCAGTATTTT,CASSLGAGGPGDTQYF
TRBV7-3,TRBD2,TRBJ2-1,many,TGTGCCAGCAGTCGTCGGGGTAGCGGGGCATATTCCTACAATGAGCAGTTCTTC,CASSRRGSGAYSYNEQFF
TRBV30,.,TRBJ1-5,few,TGTGCCTGGAGACAGGCATATAGCAATCAGCCCCAGCATTTT,CAWRQAYSNQPQHF
TRBV6-5,TRBD1,TRBJ1-2,few,TGTGCCAGCAGTCCCACGGGACAGGCTGCTAACTATGGCTACACCTTC,CASSPTGQAANYGYTF
TRBV28,.,TRBJ2-3,many,TGTGCCAGCAGTTACAATCTTGGCACAGATACGCAGTATTTT,CASSYNLGTDTQYF
TRBV28,.,TRBJ2-4,few,TGTGCCAGCAGTTTAAACCCGAAAAACATTCAGTACTTC,CASSLNPKNIQYF
TRBV9,.,TRBJ2-5,.,TGTGCCAGCAGCGCGGCCGGATCAGGAGAGACCCAGTACTTC,CASSAAGSGETQYF
TRBV5-1,TRBD1,TRBJ1-1,few,TGCGCCAGCAGCTCTCCGACAGGGGGATCTGTAGGTAGTGAAGCTTTCTTT,CASSSPTGGSVGSEAFF
TRBV5-1,TRBD1,TRBJ1-1,.,TGCGCCAGCAGCCAAACCGGGACAGCACCTTTAGAAGCTTTCTTT,CASSQTGTAPLEAFF
TRBV15,TRBD2,TRBJ2-3,many,TGTGCCACCCACGGCGGGGGAGCAGATACGCAGTATTTT,CATHGGGADTQYF
TRBV20-1,.,TRBJ2-5,many,TGCAGTGCCCCGGGACTGACACAAGAGACCCAGTACTTC,CSAPGLTQETQYF
TRBV13,.,TRBJ2-7,few,TGTGCCAGCAGCTCCGGGACGGGGAACGAGCAGTACTTC,CASSSGTGNEQYF
TRBV7-9,.,TRBJ2-1,.,TGTGCCAGCAGCTTACACACCGGGACACAGTACAATGAGCAGTTCTTC,CASSLHTGTQYNEQFF
TRBV6-1,.,TRBJ1-2,many,TGTGCCAGCAGTGAAGGAGGGGTTAACTATGGCTACACCTTC,CASSEGGVNYGYTF
TRBV4-1,.,TRBJ2-4,.,TGCGCCAGCAGCGAAGAAATTGGGATACTAGCCAAAAACATTCAGTACTTC,CASSEEIGILAKNIQYF
TRBV4-1,.,TRBJ2-6,.,TGCGCCAGCAGCCGCGCGACAGGTGAGACGGGGGCCAACGTCCTGACTTTC,CASSRATGETGANVLTF
TRBV5-1,.,TRBJ2-7,many,TGCGCCAGCAGCTCTGGTTCCGGGACGTCGCTCTACTTC,CASSSGSGTSLYF
TRBV27,TRBD1,TRBJ2-7,.,TGTGCCAGCAGTTTAGTTGACAGGGGCGTCTTCGAGCAGTACTTC,CASSLVDRGVFEQYF
TRBV11-3,.,TRBJ1-1,many,TGTGCCAGCAGCCCGGATTTGAACACTAACCCTGAAGCTTTCTTT,CASSPDLNTNPEAFF
TRBV19,TRBD2,TRBJ2-7,.,TGTGCCAGTAGTTACACCCTTAGCGGGTTATACGAGCAGTACTTC,CASSYTLSGLYEQYF
TRBV4-3,TRBD2,TRBJ2-7,few,TGCGCCAGCAGCCTCCTAGCGGGATGGGCCTACGAGCAGTACTTC,CASSLLAGWAYEQYF
TRBV29-1,.,TRBJ2-2,.,TGCAGCGTTGAAGCTACGAACACCGGGGAGCTGTTTTTT,CSVEATNTGELFF
TRBV14,.,TRBJ2-6,many,TGTGCCAGCAGCCCCCGAGGAGGGGAGATCACTGGGGCCAACGTCCTGACTTTC,CASSPRGGEITGANVLTF
TRBV5-4,.,TRBJ2-5,few,TGTGCCAGCAGCGTCGACAGCACGGAGACCCAGTACTTC,CASSVDSTETQYF
TRBV27,TRBD1,TRBJ1-2,.,TGTGCCAGCAGTTATATCGACAGGGGATATCGAGGCTACACCTTC,CASSYIDRGYRGYTF
TRBV4-2,TRBD2,TRBJ2-2,.,TGTGCCAGCAGCCACCTTAGCGGGAGGTTGAACACCGGGGAGCTGTTTTTT,CASSHLSGRLNTGELFF
TRBV2,TRBD2,TRBJ2-1,few,TGTGCCAGCAGCGCCTTACTAGCGGGGGGGATGATAATGTACAATGAGCAGTTCTTC,CASSALLAGGMIMYNEQFF
TRBV24-1,TRBD1,TRBJ1-5,many,TGTGCCACCAGTGATCCGTTTGGAGGGGGCGCAGGCAATCAGCCCCAGCATTTT,CATSDPFGGGAGNQPQHF
TRBV4-2,.,TRBJ2-3,.,TGTGCCAGCAGCCGACCGGGGACCACAGATACGCAGTATTTT,CASSRPGTTDTQYF
TRBV7-9,.,TRBJ2-3,.,TGTGCCAGCAGCCCTGCATCAGATACGCAGTATTTT,CASSPASDTQYF
TRBV9,TRBD1,TRBJ2-7,many,TGTGCCAGCAGCGTAGGACAGGGGGCTTACGAGCAGTACTTC,CASSVGQGAYEQYF
TRBV28,.,TRBJ1-1,many,TGTGCCAGCAGTTCCCGGACCGGTCGGGCTGAAGCTTTCTTT,CASSSRTGRAEAFF
TRBV7-3,.,TRBJ2-5,few,TGTGCCAGCAGCTTAACGAGAGAAGAGACCCAGTACTTC,CASSLTREETQYF
TRBV19,TRBD2,TRBJ2-3,.,TGTGCCAGTCAAATAGCGGGAGTAGGCACAGATACGCAGTATTTT,CASQIAGVGTDTQYF
TRBV3-1,.,TRBJ2-5,many,TGTGCCAGCAGCCAAGGAATAGGGGGAGGCCAAGAGACCCAGTACTTC,CASSQGIGGGQETQYF
TRBV6-2/TRBV6-3,TRBD2,TRBJ2-1,.,TGTGCCAGCAGCCAGGGCGGGAGTAGAGGCAATGAGCAGTTCTTC,CASSQGGSRGNEQFF
TRBV7-2,.,TRBJ1-2,few,TGTGCCAGCAGCGAGAGACACGCAGGCCCGTATGGCTACACCTTC,CASSERHAGPYGYTF
TRBV7-9,.,TRBJ1-1,many,TGTGCCAGCAGCTTAGTCCCCGACGTAATGGAAGCTTTCTTT,CASSLVPDVMEAFF
TRBV7-3,.,TRBJ2-1,few,TGTGCCAGCAGACCTACAGGGTTAGGTGAGCAGTTCTTC,CASRPTGLGEQFF
TRBV11-2,.,TRBJ1-1,.,TGTGCCAGCAGCTTAGAGGGACGTGAGGGCACTGAAGCTTTCTTT,CASSLEGREGTEAFF
TRBV7-8,TRBD1,TRBJ2-5,.,TGTGCCAGCAGCTTTTCAGGGGGTGTTCAGACCCAGTACTTC,CASSFSGGVQTQYF
TRBV5-1,.,TRBJ2-2,few,TGCGCCAGCAGCTTGGTGGACAAGAACACCGGGGAGCTGTTTTTT,CASSLVDKNTGELFF
TRBV7-2,.,TRBJ1-1,many,TGTGCCAGCAGCTTAGGTTCTCGCGGGAGGGCTTTCTTT,CASSLGSRGRAFF
TRBV19,.,TRBJ1-5,many,TGTGCCAGTAGCAGCAGGGGCGGTCAGCCCCAGCATTTT,CASSSRGGQPQHF